The 4 T cell receptor beta chains reported below all come from one sample, sequenced in a study of long-term antiretroviral therapy in people with HIV. Investigators performed immunoSEQ version v3.0 at survey level. Method: immunoSEQ multiplex PCR; TCRdb's copy keeps in-frame clones and lacks some. Of 14,000 or so clones listed, around 90% are singletons. The input for sequencing was unsorted PBMCs, taken 6.2 years after starting antiretroviral therapy. The receptors here all came from a man between 40 and 49 years old with HIV.

Turning to this clone: The junction departs from the called germline gene at one end, perhaps through a read error. The CDR3 nucleotides read TGTGCTAGCAGCTTGTTGCGGGGGGCCGGGGAGCTGTTTTTT. This translates into CASSLLRGAGELFF. The chain is built from TRBV7-7 and TRBJ2-2, with TRBD2 matching 8 bases. The CDR3 has 14 amino acids. Looked up from germline, CDR1 is SSHAT and CDR2 is FNYEAQ (reference sequence).

This clone was seen more than once but under ten times. This chain connects TRBV19 to TRBJ2-1; no clear D gene. The V and J ends lost 5 bases and 9 bases respectively, with 14 bases between them. The CDR3 loop spans 13 amino acids. Looked up from germline, CDR1 is LNHDA and CDR2 is SQIVND (reference sequence). The CDR3 here is CASSVLGSGEQFF. CDR3 DNA sequence: TGTGCCAGTAGTGTACTGGGTTCTGGTGAGCAGTTCTTC.

The chain joins TRBV27 to TRBJ1-5; D possibly corresponds to TRBD1 (5 bases). This CDR3 is 15 amino acids long. With 6 bases removed from V and 2 bases from J, the gap between germline ends came to 14 bases. The germline V gene encodes CDR1 MNHEY and CDR2 SMNVEV (reference sequence). In DNA form, the CDR3 reads TGTGCCAGCAGGGTCCAGGCGGGGGGCAATCAGCCCCAGCATTTT. Protein: CASRVQAGGNQPQHF.

The sample holds a few counts of this clone. The chain is built from TRBV6-1 and TRBJ2-1; 8 nucleotides agree with TRBD2. Per the germline V gene, CDR1 is MNHNS and CDR2 is SASEGT. V shed 7 bases and J 6 bases; nucleotides not matched to a gene: 5. CDR3 length equals 13 residues. CDR3 coding DNA: TGTGCCAGCATGGCGGGAGGCCTCAATGAGCAGTTCTTC. As protein: CASMAGGLNEQFF.